This T cell receptor beta chain was observed in a study of blood T cell repertoires in COVID-19. How the authors handled the data: How many nucleated cells were present was estimated from reference gene primer amplification. Profiled with immunoSEQ multiplex PCR; TCRdb holds only in-frame clones, not every one. V, J and clone size reflect that table, while D and trimming were determined from the DNA. The sample carries a few hundred thousand clones, over 70% recorded once. Participant reports of clinical history set cohort assignment. A case of COVID-19 had been met by exposed participants within 2 weeks before study entry. This CDR3 contains 13 residues. Deletions cut 5 bases from V and 0 bases from J, with 5 bases between. The germline CDR1 and CDR2 sequences are SGHTA and FQGNSA.

Sequencing was carried out using PBMCs or T cells enriched from blood (not recorded which). The receptor's source is a woman aged 40 to 50 who had been exposed to COVID-19. The rearrangement joins TRBV7-2 to TRBJ2-1, with no clear D. The CDR3 reads CASSPHSYNEQFF. The CDR3 nucleotides read TGTGCCAGCAGCCCCCACTCCTACAATGAGCAGTTCTTC.